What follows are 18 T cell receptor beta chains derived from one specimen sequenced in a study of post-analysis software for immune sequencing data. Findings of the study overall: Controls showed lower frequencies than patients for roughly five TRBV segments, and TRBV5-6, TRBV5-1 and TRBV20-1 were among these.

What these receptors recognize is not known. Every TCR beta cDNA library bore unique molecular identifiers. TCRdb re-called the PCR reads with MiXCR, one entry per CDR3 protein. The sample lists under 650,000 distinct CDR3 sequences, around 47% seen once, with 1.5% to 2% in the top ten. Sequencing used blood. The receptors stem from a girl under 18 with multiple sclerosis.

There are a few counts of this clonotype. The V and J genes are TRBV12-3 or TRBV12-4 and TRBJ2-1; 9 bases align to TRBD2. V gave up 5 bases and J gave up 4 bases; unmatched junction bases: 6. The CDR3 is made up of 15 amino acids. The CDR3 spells CASSPSGIRYNEQFF. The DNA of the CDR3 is TGTGCCAGCAGTCCTAGCGGGATCAGGTACAATGAGCAGTTCTTC.

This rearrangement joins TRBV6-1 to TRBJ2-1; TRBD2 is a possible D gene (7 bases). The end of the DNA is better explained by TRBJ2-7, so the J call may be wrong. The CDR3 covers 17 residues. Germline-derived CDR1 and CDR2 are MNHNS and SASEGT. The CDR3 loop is CASSEAGGGSPYNEQYF. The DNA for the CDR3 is TGTGCCAGCAGTGAAGCTGGGGGCGGGAGTCCCTACAATGAGCAGTACTTC.

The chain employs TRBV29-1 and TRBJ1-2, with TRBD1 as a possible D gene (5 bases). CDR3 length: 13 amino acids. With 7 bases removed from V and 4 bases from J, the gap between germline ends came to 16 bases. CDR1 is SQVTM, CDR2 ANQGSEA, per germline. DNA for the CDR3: TGCAGCGGTCTTCTTGTAGGGGCCTATGGCTACACCTTC. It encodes CSGLLVGAYGYTF.

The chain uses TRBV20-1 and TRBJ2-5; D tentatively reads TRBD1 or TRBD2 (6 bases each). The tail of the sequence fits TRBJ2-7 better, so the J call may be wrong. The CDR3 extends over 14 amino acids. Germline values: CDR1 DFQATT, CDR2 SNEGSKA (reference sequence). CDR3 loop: CSARDRGHSYEQYF. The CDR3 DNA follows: TGCAGTGCTAGAGACCGGGGGCATAGCTACGAGCAGTACTTC.

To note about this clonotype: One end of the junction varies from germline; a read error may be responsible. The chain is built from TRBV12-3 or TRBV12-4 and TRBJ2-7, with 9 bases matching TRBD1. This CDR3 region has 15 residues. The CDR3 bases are TGTGCCGGCAGTTTGGGGACAGGGATATCCTACGAGCAGTACTTC. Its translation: CAGSLGTGISYEQYF.

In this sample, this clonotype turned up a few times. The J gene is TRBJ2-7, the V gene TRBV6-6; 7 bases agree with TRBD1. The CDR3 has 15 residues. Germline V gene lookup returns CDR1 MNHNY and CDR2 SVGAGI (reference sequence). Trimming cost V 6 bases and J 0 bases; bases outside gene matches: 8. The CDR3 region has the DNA TGTGCCAGCAGACCAACAGGGGCTAGCTCCTACGAGCAGTACTTC. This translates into CASRPTGASSYEQYF.

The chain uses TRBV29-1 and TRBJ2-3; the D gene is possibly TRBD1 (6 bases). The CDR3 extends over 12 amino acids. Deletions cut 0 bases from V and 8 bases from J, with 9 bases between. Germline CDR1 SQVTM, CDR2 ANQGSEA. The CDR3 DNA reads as TGCAGCGTTGAAGATCCCAGGGGTACGCAGTATTTT. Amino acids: CSVEDPRGTQYF.

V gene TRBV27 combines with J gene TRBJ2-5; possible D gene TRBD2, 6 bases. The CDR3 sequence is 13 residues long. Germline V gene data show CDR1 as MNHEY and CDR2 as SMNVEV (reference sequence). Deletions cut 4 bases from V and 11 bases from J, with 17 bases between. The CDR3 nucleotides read TGTGCCAGCAGTTACACGGGTACGGGAGAGCAGTACTTC. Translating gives CASSYTGTGEQYF.

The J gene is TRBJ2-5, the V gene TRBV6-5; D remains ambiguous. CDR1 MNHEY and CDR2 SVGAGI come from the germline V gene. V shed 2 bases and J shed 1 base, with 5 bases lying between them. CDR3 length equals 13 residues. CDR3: CASSYPGQETQYF. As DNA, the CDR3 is TGTGCCAGCAGTTACCCTGGCCAAGAGACCCAGTACTTC.

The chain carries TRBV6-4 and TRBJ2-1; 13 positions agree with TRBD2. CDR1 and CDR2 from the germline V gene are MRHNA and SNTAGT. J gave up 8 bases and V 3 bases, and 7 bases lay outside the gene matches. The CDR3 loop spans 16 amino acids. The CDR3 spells CASSDGTSGNNDEQFF. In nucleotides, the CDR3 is TGTGCCAGCAGTGATGGGACTAGCGGGAACAACGATGAGCAGTTCTTC.

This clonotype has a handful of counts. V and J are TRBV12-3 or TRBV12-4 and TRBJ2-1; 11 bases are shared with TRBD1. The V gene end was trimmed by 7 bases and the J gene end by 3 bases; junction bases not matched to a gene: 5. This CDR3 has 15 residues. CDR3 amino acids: CASTLGTGGYNEQFF. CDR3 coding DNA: TGTGCCAGCACCCTGGGGACAGGGGGCTACAATGAGCAGTTCTTC.

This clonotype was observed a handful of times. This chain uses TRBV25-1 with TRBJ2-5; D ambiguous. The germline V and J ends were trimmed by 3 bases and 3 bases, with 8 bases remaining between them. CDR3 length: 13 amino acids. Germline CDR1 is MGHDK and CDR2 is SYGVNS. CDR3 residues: CASSDRSEETQYF. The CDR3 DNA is TGTGCCAGCAGTGATAGGTCAGAAGAGACCCAGTACTTC.

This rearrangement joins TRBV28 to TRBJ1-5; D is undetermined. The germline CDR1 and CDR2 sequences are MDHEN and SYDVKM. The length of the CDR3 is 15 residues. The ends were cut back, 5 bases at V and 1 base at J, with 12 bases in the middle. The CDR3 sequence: CASSPQTGSNQPQHF. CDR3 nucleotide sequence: TGTGCCAGCAGTCCACAGACTGGGAGCAATCAGCCCCAGCATTTT.

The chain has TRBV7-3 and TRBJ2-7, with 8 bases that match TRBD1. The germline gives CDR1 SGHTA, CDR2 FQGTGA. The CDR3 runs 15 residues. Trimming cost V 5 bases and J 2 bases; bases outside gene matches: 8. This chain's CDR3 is CASSASTGVPYEQYF. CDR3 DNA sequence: TGTGCCAGCAGCGCCTCGACAGGGGTTCCCTACGAGCAGTACTTC.

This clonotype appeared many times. The CDR3 spells CASAPTGGTYEQYF. DNA of the CDR3: TGTGCCAGCGCCCCCACGGGGGGCACCTACGAGCAGTACTTC. The gene calls are TRBV3-1 and TRBJ2-7, with TRBD2 as a possible D gene (7 bases). Germline V lookup: CDR1 LGHDT, CDR2 YNNKEL (reference sequence). Trimming removed 8 bases at V and 2 bases at J, with 16 bases between. This CDR3 has 14 residues.

The CDR3 DNA is TGTGCCAGCGGGACTAGCGGTGAGCAGTACTTC. Its protein is CASGTSGEQYF. This chain uses TRBV3-1 with TRBJ2-7; 11 bases are a match to TRBD2. CDR3 length: 11 amino acids. Losses at the gene ends were 8 bases for V and 7 bases for J; bases not matched to a gene: 1. Per the germline V gene, CDR1 is LGHDT and CDR2 is YNNKEL (reference sequence).

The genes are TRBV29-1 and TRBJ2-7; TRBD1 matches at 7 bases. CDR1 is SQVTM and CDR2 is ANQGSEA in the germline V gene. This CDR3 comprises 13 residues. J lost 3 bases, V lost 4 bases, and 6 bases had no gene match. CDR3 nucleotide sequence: TGCAGCGTTGTAGGGACAGCAGTCTACGAGCAGTACTTC. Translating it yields CSVVGTAVYEQYF.

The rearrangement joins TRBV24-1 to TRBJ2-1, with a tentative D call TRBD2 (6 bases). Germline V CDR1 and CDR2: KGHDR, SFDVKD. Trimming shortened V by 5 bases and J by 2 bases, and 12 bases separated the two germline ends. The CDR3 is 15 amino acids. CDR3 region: CATSVAGGTYNEQFF. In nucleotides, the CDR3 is TGTGCCACCAGTGTGGCAGGAGGGACCTACAATGAGCAGTTCTTC.